The entry that follows covers one T cell receptor beta chain sequence. Its antigen is not yet known. Base quality data are lacking; no much larger clone is found one base away. PBMCs were separated from peripheral blood, and TCR beta sequencing was performed on genomic DNA obtained from unsorted PBMCs. This specimen belongs to a study (dated by TCRdb to the early 2020s). Reading the germline V gene gives CDR1 MNHEY and CDR2 SVGAGI. Including the terminal cysteine and phenylalanine, the CDR3 comprises 15 residues. The sequence is cut down to CDR3 DNA, 45 bases in frame from base 1. Trimming removed 3 bases from V and 0 bases from J, leaving 11 bases between the germline ends. TCR beta chain repertoires were profiled by survey-level sequencing on the immunoSEQ platform. The paper's data handling went like this. Repertoire diversity was quantified as the inverse Simpson index, and CDR3 amino acid length spectratypes and V-J pairing frequencies were compared. Clonotypes specific to SARS-CoV-2, CMV, influenza A and EBV were annotated by matching TCR beta CDR3 sequences against VDJdb. The table was pulled from immuneACCESS by TCRdb, which kept in-frame rearrangements only. Such tables lose some clones; where checked, under half of the loss comes from unresolved V genes, and the rest has no known cause. Clone size and the V and J calls come from that table; the DNA yielded D and trimming. A total of about 50,000 clones appear in this sample, about 92% of them only once. The ten largest clones add up to roughly a tenth of the sample.

Overall study outcomes, separate from this receptor: Further investigation, including longitudinal sampling and assessment of a control group, is stated by the authors to be required.

Sequencing used PBMCs. The chain employs TRBV6-5 and TRBJ1-1, with TRBD1 as a weak D call on 5 bases. This receptor was obtained from a man in his forties or fifties with rheumatoid arthritis. The nucleotide sequence is given as TGTGCCAGCAGTTATAGGGGACCGATGAACACTGAAGCTTTCTTT. It codes for CASSYRGPMNTEAFF.